This TCR beta chain originates from a study of blood T cell repertoires in COVID-19. The CDR3 spans 16 residues. CDR1 MNHEY and CDR2 SMNVEV come from the germline V gene (reference sequence). With 11 bases clipped from V and 7 bases from J, the junction kept 20 bases outside the gene matches. The repertoire was sequenced with immunoSEQ multiplex PCR; TCRdb's copy has only in-frame clones and lacks some. The sample includes nearly 300,000 clones, roughly 84% of them seen just once. Specimen: peripheral blood. The sequence was collected from a human donor with COVID-19, enrolled during active disease. The donor label of this sample is uncertain. The genes are TRBV27 and TRBJ2-5; 9 nucleotides match TRBD2. CDR3 sequence (DNA): TGTGCCGGGCCCCCCCATGGCGGGAGGGCGGACGGGACCCAGTACTTC. Translation gives CAGPPHGGRADGTQYF.